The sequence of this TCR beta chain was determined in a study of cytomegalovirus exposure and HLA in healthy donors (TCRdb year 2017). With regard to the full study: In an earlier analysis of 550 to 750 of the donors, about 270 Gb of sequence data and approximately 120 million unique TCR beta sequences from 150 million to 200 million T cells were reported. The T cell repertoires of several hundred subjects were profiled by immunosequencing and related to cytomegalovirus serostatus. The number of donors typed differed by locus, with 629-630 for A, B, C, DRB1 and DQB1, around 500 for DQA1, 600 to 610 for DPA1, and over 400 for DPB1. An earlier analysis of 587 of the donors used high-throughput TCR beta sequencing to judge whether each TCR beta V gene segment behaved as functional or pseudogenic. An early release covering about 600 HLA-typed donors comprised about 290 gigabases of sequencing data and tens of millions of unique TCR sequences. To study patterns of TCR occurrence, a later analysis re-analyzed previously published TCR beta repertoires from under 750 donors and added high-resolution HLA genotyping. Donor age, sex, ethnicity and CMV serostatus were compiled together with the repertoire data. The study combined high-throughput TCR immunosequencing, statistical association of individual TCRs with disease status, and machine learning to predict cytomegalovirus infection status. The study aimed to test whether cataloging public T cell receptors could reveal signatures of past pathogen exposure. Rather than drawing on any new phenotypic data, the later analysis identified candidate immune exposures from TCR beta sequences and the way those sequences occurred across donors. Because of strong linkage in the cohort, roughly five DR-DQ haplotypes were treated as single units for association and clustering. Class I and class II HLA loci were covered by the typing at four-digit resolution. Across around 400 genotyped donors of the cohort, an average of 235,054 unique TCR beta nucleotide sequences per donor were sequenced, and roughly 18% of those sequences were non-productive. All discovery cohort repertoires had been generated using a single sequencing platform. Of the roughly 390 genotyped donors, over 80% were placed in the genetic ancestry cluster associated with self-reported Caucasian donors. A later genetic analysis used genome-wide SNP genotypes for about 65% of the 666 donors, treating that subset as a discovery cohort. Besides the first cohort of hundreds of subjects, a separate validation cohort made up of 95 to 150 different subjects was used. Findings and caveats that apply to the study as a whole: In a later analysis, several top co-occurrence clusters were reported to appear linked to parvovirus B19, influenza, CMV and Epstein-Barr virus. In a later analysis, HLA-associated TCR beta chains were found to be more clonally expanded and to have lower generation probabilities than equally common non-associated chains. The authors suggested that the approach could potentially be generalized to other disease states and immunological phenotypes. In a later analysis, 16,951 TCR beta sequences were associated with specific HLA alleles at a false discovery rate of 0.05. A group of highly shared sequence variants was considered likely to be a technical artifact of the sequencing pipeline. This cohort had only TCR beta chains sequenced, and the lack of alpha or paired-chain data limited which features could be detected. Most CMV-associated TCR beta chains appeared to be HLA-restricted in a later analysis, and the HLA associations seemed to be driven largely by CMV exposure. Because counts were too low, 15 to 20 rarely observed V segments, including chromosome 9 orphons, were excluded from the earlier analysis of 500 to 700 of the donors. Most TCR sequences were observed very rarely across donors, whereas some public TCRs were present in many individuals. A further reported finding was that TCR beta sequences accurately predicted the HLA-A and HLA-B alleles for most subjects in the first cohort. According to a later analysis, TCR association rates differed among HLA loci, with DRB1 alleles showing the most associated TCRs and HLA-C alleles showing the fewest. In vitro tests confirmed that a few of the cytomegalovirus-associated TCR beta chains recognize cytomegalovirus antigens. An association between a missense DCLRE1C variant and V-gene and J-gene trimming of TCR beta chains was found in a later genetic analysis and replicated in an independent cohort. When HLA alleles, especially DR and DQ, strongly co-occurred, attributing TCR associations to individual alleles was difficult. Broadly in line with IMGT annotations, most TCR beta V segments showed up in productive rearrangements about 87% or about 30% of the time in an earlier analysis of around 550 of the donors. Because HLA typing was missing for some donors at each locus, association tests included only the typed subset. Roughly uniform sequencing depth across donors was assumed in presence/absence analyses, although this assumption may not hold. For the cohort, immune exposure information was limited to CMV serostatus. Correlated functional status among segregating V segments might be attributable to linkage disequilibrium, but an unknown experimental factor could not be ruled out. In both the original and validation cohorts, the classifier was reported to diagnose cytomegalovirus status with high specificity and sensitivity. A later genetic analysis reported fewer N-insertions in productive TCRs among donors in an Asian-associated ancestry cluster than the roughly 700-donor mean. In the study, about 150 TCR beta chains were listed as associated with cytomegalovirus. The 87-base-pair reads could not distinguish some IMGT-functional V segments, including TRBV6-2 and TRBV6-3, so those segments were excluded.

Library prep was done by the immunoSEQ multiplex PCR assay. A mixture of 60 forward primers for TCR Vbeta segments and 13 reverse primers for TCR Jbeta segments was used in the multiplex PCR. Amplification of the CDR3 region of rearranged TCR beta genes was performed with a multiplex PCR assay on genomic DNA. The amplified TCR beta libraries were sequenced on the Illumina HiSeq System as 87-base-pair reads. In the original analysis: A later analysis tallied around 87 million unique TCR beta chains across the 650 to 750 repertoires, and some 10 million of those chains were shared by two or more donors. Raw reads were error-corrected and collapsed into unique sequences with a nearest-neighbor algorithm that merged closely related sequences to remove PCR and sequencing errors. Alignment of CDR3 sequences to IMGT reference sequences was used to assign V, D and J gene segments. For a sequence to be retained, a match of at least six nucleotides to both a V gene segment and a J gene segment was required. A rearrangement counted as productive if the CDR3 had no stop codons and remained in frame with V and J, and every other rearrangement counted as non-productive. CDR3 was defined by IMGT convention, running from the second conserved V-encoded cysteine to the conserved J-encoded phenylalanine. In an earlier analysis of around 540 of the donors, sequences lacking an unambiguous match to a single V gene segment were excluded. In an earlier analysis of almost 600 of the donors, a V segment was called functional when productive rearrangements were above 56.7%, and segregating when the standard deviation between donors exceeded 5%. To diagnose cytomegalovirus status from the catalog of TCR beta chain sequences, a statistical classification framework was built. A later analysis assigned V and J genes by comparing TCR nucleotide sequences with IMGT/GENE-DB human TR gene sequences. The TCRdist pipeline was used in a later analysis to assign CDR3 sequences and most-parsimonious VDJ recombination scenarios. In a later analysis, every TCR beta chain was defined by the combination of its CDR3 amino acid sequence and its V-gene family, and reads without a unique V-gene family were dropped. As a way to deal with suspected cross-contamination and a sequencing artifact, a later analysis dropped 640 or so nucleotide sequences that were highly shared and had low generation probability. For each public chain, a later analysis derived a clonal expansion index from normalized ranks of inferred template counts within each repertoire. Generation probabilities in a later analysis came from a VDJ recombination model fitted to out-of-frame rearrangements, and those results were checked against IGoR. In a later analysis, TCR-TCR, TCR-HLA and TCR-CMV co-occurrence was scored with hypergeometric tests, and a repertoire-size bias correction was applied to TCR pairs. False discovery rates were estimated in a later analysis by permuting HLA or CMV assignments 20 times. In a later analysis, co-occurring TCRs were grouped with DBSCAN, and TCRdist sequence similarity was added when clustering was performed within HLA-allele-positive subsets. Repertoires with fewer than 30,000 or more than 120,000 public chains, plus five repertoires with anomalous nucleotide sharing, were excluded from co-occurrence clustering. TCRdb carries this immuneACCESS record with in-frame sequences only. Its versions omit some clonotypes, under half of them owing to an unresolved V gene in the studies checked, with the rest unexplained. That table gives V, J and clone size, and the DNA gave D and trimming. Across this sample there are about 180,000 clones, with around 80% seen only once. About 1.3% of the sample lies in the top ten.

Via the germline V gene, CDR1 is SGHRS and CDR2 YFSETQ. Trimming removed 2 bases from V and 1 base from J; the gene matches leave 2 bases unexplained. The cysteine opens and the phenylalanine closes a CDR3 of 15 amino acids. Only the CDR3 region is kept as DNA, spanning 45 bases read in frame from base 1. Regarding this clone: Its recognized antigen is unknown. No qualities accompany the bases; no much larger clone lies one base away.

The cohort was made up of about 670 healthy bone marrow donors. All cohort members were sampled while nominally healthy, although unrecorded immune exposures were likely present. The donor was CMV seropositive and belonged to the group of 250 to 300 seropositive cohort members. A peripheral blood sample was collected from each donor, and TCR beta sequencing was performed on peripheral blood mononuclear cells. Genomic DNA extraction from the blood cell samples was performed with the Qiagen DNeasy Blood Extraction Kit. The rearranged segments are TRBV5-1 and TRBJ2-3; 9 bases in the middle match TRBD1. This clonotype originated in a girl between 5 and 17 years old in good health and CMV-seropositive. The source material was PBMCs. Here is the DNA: TGCGCCAGCAGCTTAGGGGACAGGGGCACAGATACGCAGTATTTT. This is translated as CASSLGDRGTDTQYF.